This T cell receptor beta chain was profiled in a study of cytomegalovirus exposure and HLA in healthy donors. PCR used 60 Vbeta primers and 13 Jbeta primers. Profiled with immunoSEQ multiplex PCR; TCRdb holds only in-frame clones, not every one. The table has 130,000 to 150,000 clones, nearly 80% seen once. V was pared by 1 base and J by 3 bases, with 14 bases between. CDR3 length: 16 amino acids. The germline gives CDR1 SNHLY, CDR2 FYNNEI. Sequenced sample: PBMCs. The V call is TRBV2, the J call TRBJ2-3; possibly TRBD2 for D (5 bases). This TCR was recovered from a man aged 40-49 years in good health and CMV-seropositive. The DNA for the CDR3 is TGTGCCAGCAGTGAAGAAGGGAGTCGGATGACAGATACGCAGTATTTT. Translating gives CASSEEGSRMTDTQYF.